The 11 T cell receptor beta chains below come from one sample, sequenced in a study of OX40 agonist ivuxolimab in advanced cancers. Assay used: immunoSEQ multiplex PCR; TCRdb lists only in-frame clones, some missing. The top ten hold roughly 1.2% of the sample, which has about 110,000 clones, approximately 89% seen once. Here the sequenced sample was CD4+ or CD8+ T cells sorted from blood, taken in a trial of the OX40 agonist ivuxolimab. These receptors were collected from an adult with an advanced solid tumor such as melanoma, head and neck, liver or kidney cancer.

V and J are TRBV6-5 and TRBJ1-3; 7 bases line up with TRBD1. The trim removed 0 bases at V and 8 bases at J, leaving 7 bases unmatched. Germline loops: CDR1 MNHEY, CDR2 SVGAGI. The length of the CDR3 is 15 residues. CDR3 amino acids: CASSYSGQTTDTIYF. The CDR3 coding sequence is TGTGCCAGCAGTTACTCGGGACAGACCACAGACACCATATATTTT.

This chain connects TRBV28 to TRBJ1-5, with a possible D match to TRBD1 (5 bases). Germline loops: CDR1 MDHEN, CDR2 SYDVKM. V was shortened by 4 bases and J by 7 bases, with 23 bases between the two germline ends. There are 17 residues in the CDR3. CDR3 protein: CASSSRSPRDADQPQHF. For the CDR3, the DNA is TGTGCCAGCAGTTCACGATCCCCTCGGGACGCGGACCAGCCCCAGCATTTT. Filled out from reference TRBV28 and TRBJ1-5, the complete variable domain reads DVKVTQSSRYLVKRTGEKVFLECVQDMDHENMFWYRQDPGLGLRLIYFSYDVKMKEKGDIPEGYSVSREKKERFSLILESASTNQTSMYLCASSSRSPRDADQPQHFGDGTRLSIL.

The rearrangement joins TRBV29-1 to TRBJ1-1, with D maybe TRBD1 (6 bases). Germline CDR1 SQVTM, CDR2 ANQGSEA. The CDR3 runs 15 residues. Trimming removed 7 bases at V and 1 base at J, with 19 bases between. In DNA, the CDR3 is TGCAGCGGAAGAAAACGGGACAAGACGAACACTGAAGCTTTCTTT. This codes for CSGRKRDKTNTEAFF. The whole variable domain, filled in from reference TRBV29-1 and TRBJ1-1, reads SAVISQKPSRDICQRGTSLTIQCQVDSQVTMMFWYRQQPGQSLTLIATANQGSEATYESGFVIDKFPISRPNLTFSTLTVSNMSPEDSSIYLCSGRKRDKTNTEAFFGQGTRLTVV.

The chain recombines TRBV15 with TRBJ2-7; D is unclear. In germline, CDR1 is LNHNV, CDR2 YYDKDF (reference sequence). This CDR3 is 15 amino acids long. V dropped 0 bases and J dropped 4 bases, with 13 bases sitting between them. As DNA, the CDR3 is TGTGCCACCAGCAGAGAGGACGGTCCCTCGTACGAGCAGTACTTC. It encodes CATSREDGPSYEQYF. Complete variable domain (other parts from reference TRBV15 and TRBJ2-7): DAMVIQNPRYQVTQFGKPVTLSCSQTLNHNVMYWYQQKSSQAPKLLFHYYDKDFNNEADTPDNFQSRRPNTSFCFLDIRSPGLGDTAMYLCATSREDGPSYEQYFGPGTRLTVT.

This rearrangement joins TRBV7-6 to TRBJ2-7; no clear D. The CDR3 has 14 amino acids. Trimming cost V 1 base and J 2 bases, with 9 bases left between them. Germline-derived CDR1 and CDR2 are SGHVS and FNYEAQ. CDR3 loop: CASSLVGEAYEQYF. CDR3 coding DNA: TGTGCCAGCAGCTTAGTTGGAGAAGCCTACGAGCAGTACTTC. The full variable domain, in which reference TRBV7-6 and TRBJ2-7 provide the parts outside the CDR3, is GAGVSQSPRYKVTKRGQDVALRCDPISGHVSLYWYRQALGQGPEFLTYFNYEAQQDKSGLPNDRFSAERPEGSISTLTIQRTEQRDSAMYRCASSLVGEAYEQYFGPGTRLTVT.

The gene calls are TRBV28 and TRBJ1-4; TRBD1 is a possible D gene (5 bases). Germline CDR1 reads MDHEN; CDR2 reads SYDVKM. Trimming took 5 bases from V and 7 from J, leaving 17 bases between them. The CDR3 spans 15 residues. The chain's CDR3 is CASSLRHPGGEKLFF. The CDR3 bases are TGTGCCAGCAGTCTTAGACACCCCGGGGGTGAAAAACTGTTTTTT.

This rearrangement joins TRBV7-2 to TRBJ1-2; no clear D. Germline V gene sequence: CDR1 SGHTA, CDR2 FQGNSA. The CDR3 length is 14 residues. V lost 3 bases and J lost 3, with 11 bases in between. The CDR3 region is CASSFSGVYYGYTF. The CDR3 nucleotides read TGTGCCAGCAGCTTCTCGGGCGTATACTATGGCTACACCTTC.

The V call is TRBV9, the J call TRBJ2-5; 7 bases match TRBD1. After removal of 4 bases from V and 2 bases from J, the junction contained 2 bases not matched to a gene. This CDR3 has 13 residues. Germline loops: CDR1 SGDLS, CDR2 YYNGEE. Here the CDR3 reads CASSRGQQETQYF. In DNA, the CDR3 is TGTGCCAGCAGCAGGGGGCAGCAAGAGACCCAGTACTTC. Variable domain in full (rest from reference TRBV9 and TRBJ2-5): DSGVTQTPKHLITATGQRVTLRCSPRSGDLSVYWYQQSLDQGLQFLIQYYNGEERAKGNILERFSAQQFPDLHSELNLSSLELGDSALYFCASSRGQQETQYFGPGTRLLVL.

The V gene is TRBV18, the J gene TRBJ1-1; D remains unclear. The CDR3 spans 11 residues. In germline, CDR1 is KGHSH, CDR2 LQKENI. V was cut by 4 bases and J by 7 bases, with 7 bases left in between. CDR3 protein: CASSLPGEAFF. The CDR3 DNA follows: TGTGCCAGCTCACTACCCGGTGAAGCTTTCTTT.

The chain uses TRBV4-1 and TRBJ1-1; unclear D gene. Germline CDR1 reads MGHRA; CDR2 reads YSYEKL. Trimming cost V 8 bases and J 0 bases, with 10 bases left between them. The CDR3 runs to 13 residues. The DNA for the CDR3 is TGCGCCAGCCTCGGCAGGATGAACACTGAAGCTTTCTTT. Protein sequence: CASLGRMNTEAFF.

Turning to this clone: This CDR3 is also generated by other DNA sequences in the sample. The CDR3 reads CASSLEVRAVNYGYTF. The CDR3 DNA is TGTGCCAGCAGCTTAGAGGTCAGGGCGGTTAACTATGGCTACACCTTC. The rearrangement joins TRBV7-2 to TRBJ1-2; a possible D gene is TRBD1 (5 bases). The CDR3 extends over 16 amino acids. CDR1 and CDR2 (germline): SGHTA, FQGNSA. V was clipped by 1 base and J by 1 base, with 13 bases between them.